This entry is about one T cell receptor beta chain. These data belong to a study of T cells in Graves' hyperthyroidism and ophthalmopathy. Germline V CDR1 and CDR2: SGHDT, YYEEEE. This CDR3 comprises 15 residues. V was pared by 0 bases and J by 0 bases, with 9 bases between. Amplification of TCR beta CDR3 regions was performed using RNA transcripts as template. Initially, a first-round RT-PCR of the TCR CDR3 employed the HTBI primer set. TCRdb independently ran MiXCR on the multiplex PCR reads; one entry per CDR3 protein. Altogether 800,000 or so distinct CDR3 sequences are present, about two fifths being singletons, with the ten largest covering approximately 10%. Exclusion of a patient resulted from uncontrolled infection, other autoimmune disease, pregnancy or lactation.

The sequence derives from a young man with Graves' hyperthyroidism. The sequencing sample was made of blood. The chain is built from TRBV5-6 and TRBJ1-1, with a possible D match to TRBD1 (6 bases). This CDR3 is CASSLETGLNTEAFF. The CDR3 DNA sequence: TGTGCCAGCAGCTTGGAAACAGGGTTGAACACTGAAGCTTTCTTT.